This T cell receptor beta chain was profiled in a study of chemoradiotherapy in HPV16-positive cancers (dated by TCRdb to between 2021 and 2022). For the study in its entirety: Candidate HPV-specific T-cell clones and common TCR motifs were defined through functional T-cell assays on cells from a couple of HPV16-positive patients. Whether T-cell immunity against the HPV oncoproteins E6 and E7 changes during chemoradiotherapy and whether survival is affected by this immunity were examined in the study. Next, the candidate HPV-specific TCRs and motifs were followed in TCR repertoires from fewer than 100 patients with HPV-related cancers.

Concerning this clone itself: The antigen it recognizes is unknown. Base qualities are not provided; no much larger clone lies one nucleotide away.

General conclusions and limits of the study: In HPV16-positive patients, expansion of HPV-responsive T cells during chemoradiotherapy was found to be associated with improved recurrence-free survival. Expansion of candidate HPV-specific clones and E7-related TCR motifs was observed in the tumor microenvironment during treatment, whereas no such expansion was observed for non-HPV-specific T cells. Only a couple of HPV16-positive patients were used to derive the functional definition of HPV-specific T cells, and the survival association was reported for HPV16-positive patients.

Receptors were amplified or captured by the immunoSEQ multiplex PCR assay. In TCRdb, the immuneACCESS table is reduced to in-frame sequences with V and J assigned. These tables do not hold every clone; where another copy was compared, an unresolved V gene accounts for under half, and the others remain unexplained. The sample table lists about 32,000 clones, around 89% of them with a count of one. Clones ranked in the top ten supply about 5.1% of the sample. Repertoires were sampled multiple times during chemoradiotherapy, which allowed clonal expansion in the tumor microenvironment to be followed. Sequences were derived from blood, sampled from a patient who underwent chemoradiotherapy. The TCR originated in a human donor with HPV-associated anogenital cancer.

CDR3 protein: CAWGGRALDEQYF. The nucleotide sequence reads as follows: TGTGCCTGGGGGGGGAGGGCTCTGGACGAGCAGTACTTC. The sequence links TRBV30 to TRBJ2-7; 7 bases in between match TRBD2. The CDR3, cysteine through phenylalanine, is 13 amino acids long. Only the CDR3 portion is preserved as DNA: 39 bases, with reading frame beginning at the first base. Via the germline V gene (reference sequence), CDR1 is GTSNPN and CDR2 SVGIG. The germline V end is reduced by 5 bases and the J end by 5 bases; junction bases left unmatched: 9.